The 31 T cell receptor beta chains reported below all come from one sample, sequenced in a study of sequential checkpoint blockade in melanoma (dated by TCRdb to about 2019). Preparation of the library involved the immunoSEQ multiplex PCR assay. TCRdb limited this immuneACCESS table to in-frame rearrangements with V and J called. A share of clones is missing; checked studies link under half to unresolved V genes, and the rest is unexplained. This sample has 40,000 or so clones in its table, and approximately 84% of those were observed once. The ten largest clones capture around 6% of the sample. The treatment or condition label of this sample denotes: randomized to nivolumab then ipilimumab (arm A) or the reverse (arm B). The sample was CD8+ T cells sorted from blood (inferred from file names), taken from a patient given nivolumab and ipilimumab in sequence. The receptors were gathered from a human donor with melanoma.

This clone was counted a few times. The chain has TRBV28 and TRBJ1-5, with 7 bases identical to TRBD1. Germline-derived CDR1 and CDR2 are MDHEN and SYDVKM. J gave up 6 bases and V 3 bases, and 5 bases lay outside the gene matches. CDR3 size: 14 residues. The CDR3 is CASSLSQGVQPQHF. CDR3 nucleotide sequence: TGTGCCAGCAGTTTGAGCCAGGGGGTTCAGCCCCAGCATTTT.

This sequence joins TRBV27 and TRBJ1-2; TRBD1 matches 7 bases. The ends lost 6 bases at V and 1 base at J; junction bases unmatched: 11. Per germline, CDR1 MNHEY and CDR2 SMNVEV (reference sequence). The CDR3 covers 16 residues. The CDR3 protein is CASSISRDSLNYGYTF. As DNA, the CDR3 is TGTGCCAGCAGCATATCCCGGGACAGCCTTAACTATGGCTACACCTTC.

The J gene is TRBJ1-1, the V gene TRBV4-1; D is ambiguous. V was clipped by 0 bases and J by 8 bases, with 22 bases between them. Germline V CDR1 and CDR2: MGHRA, YSYEKL. The CDR3 length is 17 residues. The CDR3 region is CASSQDLITRRGSEAFF. In DNA, the CDR3 is TGCGCCAGCAGCCAAGATCTTATCACGAGGCGAGGATCCGAAGCTTTCTTT.

The chain carries TRBV21-1 and TRBJ1-2. TRBV21-1 is classified as a pseudogene. The CDR3 contains 17 residues. The CDR3 here is CASSVAVATRKTYGYTF. CDR3 DNA: TGTGCCAGCAGCGTGGCTGTAGCTACAAGAAAGACCTATGGCTACACCTTC.

As DNA, the CDR3 is TGTGCCAGCAGCCTGGACCGGGGACAGGGGATCGTTTACGCCGGGGAGCTGTTTTTT. Amino acids: CASSLDRGQGIVYAGELFF. This rearrangement joins TRBV7-8 to TRBJ2-2, with 10 bases lining up with TRBD1. Germline trimming cut 5 bases from V and 6 bases from J; bases unmatched to any gene: 18. CDR1 is SGHVS and CDR2 is FQNEAQ in the germline V gene. This CDR3 spans 19 amino acids.

The chain carries TRBV28 and TRBJ1-5; D not resolved. Trimming left V 10 bases short and J 5 bases short, with 12 bases between. The CDR3 totals 12 residues. Germline lookup yields CDR1 MDHEN and CDR2 SYDVKM. The CDR3 sequence is CATGSGDQPQHF. The DNA of the CDR3 is TGTGCCACCGGGAGCGGGGATCAGCCCCAGCATTTT.

CDR3 loop: CASSLGTVNTEAFF. The CDR3, as DNA: TGCGCCAGCAGTTTAGGGACAGTGAACACTGAAGCTTTCTTT. V gene TRBV5-1 combines with J gene TRBJ1-1; TRBD1 agrees at 7 bases. In germline, CDR1 is SGHRS, CDR2 YFSETQ. Losses at the gene ends were 5 bases for V and 0 bases for J; bases not matched to a gene: 4. CDR3 length: 14 amino acids. The variable domain in full, completed from reference TRBV5-1 and TRBJ1-1, reads KAGVTQTPRYLIKTRGQQVTLSCSPISGHRSVSWYQQTPGQGLQFLFEYFSETQRNKGNFPGRFSGRQFSNSRSEMNVSTLELGDSALYLCASSLGTVNTEAFFGQGTRLTVV.

This chain uses TRBV4-2 with TRBJ2-7; maybe TRBD1 (6 bases). Germline CDR1 LGHNA, CDR2 YNFKEQ. The CDR3 spans 18 residues. V gave up 0 bases and J gave up 4 bases, with 22 bases separating them. CDR3 sequence: CASSQDLPIIRGDYEQYF. CDR3 in DNA: TGTGCCAGCAGCCAAGACCTCCCCATCATCAGGGGAGATTACGAGCAGTACTTC.

V is TRBV27 and J is TRBJ1-5; possible D gene TRBD1, 6 bases. V gave up 4 bases and J gave up 2 bases, with 15 bases separating them. The germline V gene has CDR1 MNHEY and CDR2 SMNVEV (reference sequence). The CDR3 loop spans 16 amino acids. The chain's CDR3 is CASSSQQGSGNQPQHF. The CDR3 nucleotides are TGTGCCAGCAGTTCGCAACAGGGAAGCGGCAATCAGCCCCAGCATTTT.

DNA for the CDR3: TGTGCCACCAGCAGTGGACAGGGCCCAACCTACGAGCAGTACTTC. Translated, it gives CATSSGQGPTYEQYF. This chain joins TRBV15 and TRBJ2-7; TRBD1 aligns across 8 bases. Germline V gives CDR1 LNHNV, CDR2 YYDKDF (reference sequence). This CDR3 contains 15 residues. V was pared by 3 bases and J by 2 bases, with 6 bases of the junction left unmatched.

In nucleotides, the CDR3 is TGCGCCAGCAGCTTAGGATTAGGGGGAGACTATGGCTACACCTTC. It specifies CASSLGLGGDYGYTF. J is TRBJ1-2 and V is TRBV5-1, with a tentative D call TRBD1 (6 bases). CDR3 length: 15 residues. From germline, CDR1 is SGHRS and CDR2 YFSETQ. With 2 bases removed from V and 3 bases from J, the gap between germline ends came to 14 bases. Full variable domain (outside the CDR3, taken from reference TRBV5-1 and TRBJ1-2): KAGVTQTPRYLIKTRGQQVTLSCSPISGHRSVSWYQQTPGQGLQFLFEYFSETQRNKGNFPGRFSGRQFSNSRSEMNVSTLELGDSALYLCASSLGLGGDYGYTFGSGTRLTVV.

The chain recombines TRBV13 with TRBJ2-7, with 9 positions matching TRBD2. V gave up 0 bases and J gave up 0 bases; unmatched junction bases: 3. The CDR3 totals 16 residues. CDR1 and CDR2 (germline): PRHDT, FYEKMQ (reference sequence). The CDR3 bases are TGTGCCAGCAGCTTAGGCCTAGCGGGGAGCTCCTACGAGCAGTACTTC. It translates to CASSLGLAGSSYEQYF.

The genes are TRBV7-9 and TRBJ1-2, with D unresolved. Germline V gene data show CDR1 as SEHNR and CDR2 as FQNEAQ (reference sequence). The CDR3 is 11 residues long. Trimming stripped 1 base from V and 6 bases from J, with 3 bases between. The CDR3 DNA reads TGTGCCAGCAGCTTAGGGCATGGCTACACCTTC. As protein: CASSLGHGYTF.

The chain uses TRBV4-2 and TRBJ2-1; 11 positions agree with TRBD2. After removal of 0 bases from V and 5 bases from J, the junction contained 6 bases not matched to a gene. CDR3 length: 17 amino acids. Germline lookup yields CDR1 LGHNA and CDR2 YNFKEQ. Here the CDR3 reads CASSQDPTSGSHNEQFF. CDR3 DNA sequence: TGTGCCAGCAGCCAAGATCCCACTAGCGGGAGCCACAATGAGCAGTTCTTC.

This chain connects TRBV18 to TRBJ2-7; 7 bases match TRBD2. The CDR3 covers 15 residues. Germline V lookup: CDR1 KGHSH, CDR2 LQKENI. V trimming: 3 bases; J trimming: 3 bases; junction bases outside the gene matches: 8. CDR3 nucleotides: TGTGCCAGCTCACCCAGCGGGGAAGGGAGCTACGAGCAGTACTTC. Residues: CASSPSGEGSYEQYF.

The chain joins TRBV5-1 to TRBJ2-5; 7 nucleotides line up with TRBD1. V lost 4 bases and J lost 2; bases outside the gene matches: 5. Germline CDR1 is SGHRS and CDR2 is YFSETQ. The CDR3 is 14 amino acids. The DNA of the CDR3 is TGCGCCAGCAGCGGCCAGACAGGGCAAGAGACCCAGTACTTC. Translated, it gives CASSGQTGQETQYF.

The rearrangement joins TRBV29-1 to TRBJ2-7; D may be TRBD2 (6 bases). V was pared by 4 bases and J by 1 base, with 17 bases between. The CDR3 totals 15 residues. CDR1 and CDR2 (germline): SQVTM, ANQGSEA. CDR3 sequence reads: CSVAHWGGASYEQYF. As DNA, the CDR3 is TGCAGCGTTGCCCATTGGGGCGGGGCGTCCTACGAGCAGTACTTC.

The CDR3 sequence is CASSYGPANTGELFF. DNA for the CDR3: TGTGCCAGCAGTTACGGCCCCGCGAACACCGGGGAGCTGTTTTTT. The chain joins TRBV6-5 to TRBJ2-2, with D uncertain. The germline CDR1 and CDR2 sequences are MNHEY and SVGAGI. V lost 2 bases to trimming and J lost 0 bases, with 7 bases between them. There are 15 residues in the CDR3.

The chain uses TRBV7-6 and TRBJ2-7; the D gene is possibly TRBD1 (5 bases). From germline, CDR1 is SGHVS and CDR2 FNYEAQ. V lost 4 bases and J 7 bases, leaving 14 bases between the germline ends. The CDR3 sequence is 13 residues long. The CDR3 loop reads CASSSSGLGEQYF. In nucleotides, the CDR3 is TGTGCCAGCAGCTCGTCAGGGTTGGGGGAGCAGTACTTC.

The V and J genes are TRBV9 and TRBJ1-5; D possibly corresponds to TRBD1 (5 bases). Germline loops: CDR1 SGDLS, CDR2 YYNGEE. CDR3 length: 14 residues. Trimming took 0 bases from V and 4 from J, leaving 8 bases between them. CDR3 in amino acids: CASSVGDSNQPQHF. CDR3 nucleotide sequence: TGTGCCAGCAGCGTAGGGGACTCTAATCAGCCCCAGCATTTT.

The chain carries TRBV7-8 and TRBJ1-5; 10 nucleotides line up with TRBD1. Germline-derived CDR1 and CDR2 are SGHVS and FQNEAQ. This CDR3 comprises 18 residues. Trimming cost V 4 bases and J 0 bases; bases outside gene matches: 9. The CDR3 bases are TGTGCCAGCAGCTGGACCGGGACAGGGGACTTTAGCAATCAGCCCCAGCATTTT. Translation gives CASSWTGTGDFSNQPQHF.

The rearrangement links TRBV2 to TRBJ2-7, with D maybe TRBD2 (5 bases). Germline V gene sequence: CDR1 SNHLY, CDR2 FYNNEI. V was cut by 0 bases and J by 0 bases, with 12 bases left in between. CDR3 size: 16 residues. CDR3 in amino acids: CASSEAGRAGSYEQYF. DNA for the CDR3: TGTGCCAGCAGTGAAGCAGGAAGGGCGGGCTCCTACGAGCAGTACTTC.

In its sample, this clone ranks as medium-sized (0.01 to 0.1%). This chain uses TRBV28 with TRBJ2-2; D may be TRBD2 (6 bases). V gave up 1 base and J gave up 2 bases, with 11 bases separating them. CDR1 MDHEN and CDR2 SYDVKM come from the germline V gene. This CDR3 region has 16 residues. As DNA, the CDR3 is TGTGCCAGCAGTTTATATCCGGGGGATAACACCGGGGAGCTGTTTTTT. Translated, it gives CASSLYPGDNTGELFF.

The sample holds one count of this clone. This sequence joins TRBV7-9 and TRBJ2-1, with D possibly matching TRBD1 (5 bases). The germline V gene has CDR1 SEHNR and CDR2 FQNEAQ (reference sequence). The CDR3 covers 14 residues. V dropped 5 bases and J dropped 6 bases, with 14 bases sitting between them. DNA for the CDR3: TGTGCCAGCAGCCCCATCAGGGAAGGCAATGAGCAGTTCTTC. Protein: CASSPIREGNEQFF.

V and J are TRBV13 and TRBJ2-1; TRBD2 matches 12 bases. Germline values: CDR1 PRHDT, CDR2 FYEKMQ (reference sequence). V gave up 2 bases and J gave up 7 bases; unmatched junction bases: 3. The CDR3 consists of 15 residues. The CDR3 reads CASSLRTSGVNEQFF. CDR3 DNA sequence: TGTGCCAGCAGCTTACGGACTAGCGGGGTGAATGAGCAGTTCTTC.

This clone has just a few counts. The chain couples TRBV6-5 to TRBJ1-1; the match to TRBD1 covers 10 bases. CDR1 and CDR2 (germline): MNHEY, SVGAGI. V shed 0 bases and J 7 bases; nucleotides not matched to a gene: 5. CDR3 size: 15 residues. CDR3 residues: CASSYSDRGSDEAFF. The CDR3 DNA is TGTGCCAGCAGTTACTCGGACAGGGGGAGTGATGAAGCTTTCTTT.

This clone is judged large. The DNA of the CDR3 is TGTGCCAGCAGTTCGGGCGGGAAGGCTTTCTTT. Its protein product is CASSSGGKAFF. This sequence joins TRBV21-1 and TRBJ1-1. TRBV21-1 is a documented pseudogene. This CDR3 is built from 11 residues.

The chain carries TRBV18 and TRBJ1-5; D uncertain. The V gene's germline CDR1 is KGHSH and CDR2 LQKENI. The CDR3 extends over 17 amino acids. Deletions cut 2 bases from V and 0 bases from J, with 14 bases between. The CDR3 loop is CASSPDGNLYSNQPQHF. In DNA, the CDR3 is TGTGCCAGCTCACCAGACGGGAATTTATATAGCAATCAGCCCCAGCATTTT. The full variable domain, with the rest looked up from reference TRBV18 and TRBJ1-5, is NAGVMQNPRHLVRRRGQEARLRCSPMKGHSHVYWYRQLPEEGLKFMVYLQKENIIDESGMPKERFSAEFPKEGPSILRIQQVVRGDSAAYFCASSPDGNLYSNQPQHFGDGTRLSIL.

The gene calls are TRBV6-1 and TRBJ2-6; D is unresolved. Trimming took off 6 bases at V and 2 bases at J, with 8 bases between the two ends. Germline V gene lookup returns CDR1 MNHNS and CDR2 SASEGT. The CDR3 loop spans 14 amino acids. The CDR3 reads CASSASAGANVLTF. CDR3 in DNA: TGTGCCAGCAGCGCCAGCGCTGGGGCCAACGTCCTGACTTTC.

The chain carries TRBV5-1 and TRBJ2-7, with D perhaps TRBD1 (6 bases). CDR1 is SGHRS and CDR2 is YFSETQ in the germline V gene. Between the trimmed V and J ends, which lost 3 bases and 2 bases, there was a span of 9 bases. This CDR3 contains 13 residues. This chain's CDR3 is CASSYTGTYEQYF. The CDR3 coding sequence is TGCGCCAGCAGCTATACAGGGACCTACGAGCAGTACTTC. Using reference TRBV5-1 and TRBJ2-7 for the parts outside the CDR3, the full variable domain is KAGVTQTPRYLIKTRGQQVTLSCSPISGHRSVSWYQQTPGQGLQFLFEYFSETQRNKGNFPGRFSGRQFSNSRSEMNVSTLELGDSALYLCASSYTGTYEQYFGPGTRLTVT.

The chain has TRBV5-6 and TRBJ2-1; D is undetermined. Germline CDR1 is SGHDT and CDR2 is YYEEEE. Trimming stripped 0 bases from V and 8 bases from J, with 9 bases between. The CDR3 covers 13 residues. The CDR3 coding sequence is TGTGCCAGCAGCTTGGCAGGTCATGATGAGCAGTTCTTC. It translates to CASSLAGHDEQFF.